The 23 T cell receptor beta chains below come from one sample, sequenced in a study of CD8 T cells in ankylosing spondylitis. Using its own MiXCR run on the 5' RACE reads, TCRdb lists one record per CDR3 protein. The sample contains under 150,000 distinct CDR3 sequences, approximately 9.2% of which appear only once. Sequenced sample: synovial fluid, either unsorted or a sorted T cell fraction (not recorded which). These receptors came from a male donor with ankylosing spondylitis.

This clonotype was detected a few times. The CDR3 bases are TGTGCCAGCAGCTTAGGCGGGACTAGAGGTGATGAGCAGTTCTTC. Protein product: CASSLGGTRGDEQFF. This chain connects TRBV7-8 to TRBJ2-1, with 8 bases identical to TRBD2. CDR1 is SGHVS and CDR2 is FQNEAQ in the germline V gene. V lost 1 base, J lost 8 bases, and 7 bases stayed unmatched. This CDR3 comprises 15 residues.

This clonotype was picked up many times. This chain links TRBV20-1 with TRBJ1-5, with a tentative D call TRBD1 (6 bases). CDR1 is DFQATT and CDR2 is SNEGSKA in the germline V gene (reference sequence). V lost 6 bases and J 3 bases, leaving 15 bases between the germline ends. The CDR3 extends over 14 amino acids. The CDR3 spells CSANRDINNQPQHF. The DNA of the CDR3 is TGCAGTGCAAACCGGGACATAAACAATCAGCCCCAGCATTTT.

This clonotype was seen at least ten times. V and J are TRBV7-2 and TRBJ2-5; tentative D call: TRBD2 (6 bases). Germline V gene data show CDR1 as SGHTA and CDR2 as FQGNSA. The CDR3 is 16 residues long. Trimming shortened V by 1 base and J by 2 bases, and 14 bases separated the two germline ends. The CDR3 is CASSLVSTGEQETQYF. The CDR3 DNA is TGTGCCAGCAGCTTAGTCTCGACGGGGGAGCAAGAGACCCAGTACTTC.

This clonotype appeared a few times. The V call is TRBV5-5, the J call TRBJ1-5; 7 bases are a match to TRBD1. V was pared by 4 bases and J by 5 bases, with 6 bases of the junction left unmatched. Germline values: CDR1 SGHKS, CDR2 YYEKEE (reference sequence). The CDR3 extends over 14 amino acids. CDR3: CASSQDRAYQPQHF. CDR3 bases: TGTGCCAGCAGCCAAGACAGGGCGTATCAGCCCCAGCATTTT. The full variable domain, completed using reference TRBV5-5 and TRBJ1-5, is DAGVTQSPTHLIKTRGQQVTLRCSPISGHKSVSWYQQVLGQGPQFIFQYYEKEERGRGNFPDRFSARQFPNYSSELNVNALLLGDSALYLCASSQDRAYQPQHFGDGTRLSIL.

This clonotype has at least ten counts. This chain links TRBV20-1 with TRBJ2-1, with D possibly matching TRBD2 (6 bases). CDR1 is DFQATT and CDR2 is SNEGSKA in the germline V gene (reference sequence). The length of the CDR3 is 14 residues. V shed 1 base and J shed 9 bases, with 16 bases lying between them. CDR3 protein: CSARGDSFGREQFF. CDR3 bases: TGCAGTGCTAGAGGGGACTCCTTTGGACGTGAGCAGTTCTTC.

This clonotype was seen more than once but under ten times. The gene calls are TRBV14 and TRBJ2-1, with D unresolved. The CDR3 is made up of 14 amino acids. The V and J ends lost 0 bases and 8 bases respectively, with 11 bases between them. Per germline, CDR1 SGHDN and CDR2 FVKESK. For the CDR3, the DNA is TGTGCCAGCAGCCAAGATGTAGGGTACCATGAGCAGTTCTTC. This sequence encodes CASSQDVGYHEQFF.

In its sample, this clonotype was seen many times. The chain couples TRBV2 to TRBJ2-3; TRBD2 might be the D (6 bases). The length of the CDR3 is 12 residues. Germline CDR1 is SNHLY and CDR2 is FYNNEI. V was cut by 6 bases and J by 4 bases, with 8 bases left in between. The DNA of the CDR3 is TGTGCCAGCAGCGGGAGTGCAGATACGCAGTATTTT. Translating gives CASSGSADTQYF.

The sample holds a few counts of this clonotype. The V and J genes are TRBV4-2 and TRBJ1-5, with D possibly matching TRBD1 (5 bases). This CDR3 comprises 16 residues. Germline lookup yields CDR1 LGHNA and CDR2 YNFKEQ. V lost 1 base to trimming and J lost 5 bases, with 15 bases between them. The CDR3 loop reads CASSQGGTPKDQPQHF. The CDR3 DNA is TGTGCCAGCAGCCAAGGGGGGACCCCCAAAGATCAGCCCCAGCATTTT.

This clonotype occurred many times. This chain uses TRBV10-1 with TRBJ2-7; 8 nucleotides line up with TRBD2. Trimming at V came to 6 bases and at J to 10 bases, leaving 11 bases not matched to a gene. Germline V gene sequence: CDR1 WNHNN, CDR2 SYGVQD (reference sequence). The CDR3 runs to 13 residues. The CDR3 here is CASRNSGGLEQYF. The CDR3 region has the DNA TGCGCCAGCAGAAATTCGGGAGGGTTGGAACAGTACTTC.

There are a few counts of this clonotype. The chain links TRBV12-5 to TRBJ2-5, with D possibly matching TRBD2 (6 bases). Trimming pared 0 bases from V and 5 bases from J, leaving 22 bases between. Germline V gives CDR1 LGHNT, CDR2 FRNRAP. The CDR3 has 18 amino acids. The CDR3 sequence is CASGLVRDGRHLPETQYF. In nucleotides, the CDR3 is TGTGCTAGTGGTTTGGTACGGGATGGGAGGCATCTTCCGGAGACCCAGTACTTC.

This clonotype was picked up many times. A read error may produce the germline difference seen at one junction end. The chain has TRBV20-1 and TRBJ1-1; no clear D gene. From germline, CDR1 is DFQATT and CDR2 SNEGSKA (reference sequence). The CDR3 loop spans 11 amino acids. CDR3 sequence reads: CSAPEALKLPF. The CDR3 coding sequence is TGCAGTGCACCCGAGGCCTTGAAGCTTCCCTTT.

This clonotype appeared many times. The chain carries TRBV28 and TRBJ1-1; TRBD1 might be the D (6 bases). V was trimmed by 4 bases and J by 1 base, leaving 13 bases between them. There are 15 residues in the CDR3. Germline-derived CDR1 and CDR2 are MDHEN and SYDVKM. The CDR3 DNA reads TGTGCCAGCAGTTATCGGGGGGCGGGGAACACTGAAGCTTTCTTT. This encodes CASSYRGAGNTEAFF.

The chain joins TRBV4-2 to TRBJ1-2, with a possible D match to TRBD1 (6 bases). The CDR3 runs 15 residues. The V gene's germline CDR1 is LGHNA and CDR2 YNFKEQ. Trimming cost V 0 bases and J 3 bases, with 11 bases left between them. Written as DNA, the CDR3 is TGTGCCAGCAGCCAAGATCAGGCAGGGGACTATGGCTACACCTTC. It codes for CASSQDQAGDYGYTF.

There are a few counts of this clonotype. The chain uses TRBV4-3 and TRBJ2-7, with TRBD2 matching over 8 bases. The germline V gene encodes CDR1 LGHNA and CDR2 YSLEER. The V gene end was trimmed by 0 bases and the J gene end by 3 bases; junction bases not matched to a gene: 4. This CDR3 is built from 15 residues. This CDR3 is CASSQDRAGGYEQYF. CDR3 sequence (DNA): TGCGCCAGCAGCCAAGATAGGGCGGGGGGCTACGAGCAGTACTTC.

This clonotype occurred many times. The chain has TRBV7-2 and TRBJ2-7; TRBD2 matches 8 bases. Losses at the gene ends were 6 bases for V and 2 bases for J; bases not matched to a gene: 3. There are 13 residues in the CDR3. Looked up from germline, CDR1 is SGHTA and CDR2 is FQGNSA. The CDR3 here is CASRSGGPYEQYF. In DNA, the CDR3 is TGTGCCAGCAGAAGCGGGGGTCCCTACGAGCAGTACTTC.

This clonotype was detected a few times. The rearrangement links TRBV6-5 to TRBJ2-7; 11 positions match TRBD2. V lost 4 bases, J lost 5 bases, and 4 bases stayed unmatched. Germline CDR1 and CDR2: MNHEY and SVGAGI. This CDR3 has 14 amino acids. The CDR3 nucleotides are TGTGCCAGCAGTTCACTAGCGGGAGTCAACGAGCAGTACTTC. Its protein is CASSSLAGVNEQYF.

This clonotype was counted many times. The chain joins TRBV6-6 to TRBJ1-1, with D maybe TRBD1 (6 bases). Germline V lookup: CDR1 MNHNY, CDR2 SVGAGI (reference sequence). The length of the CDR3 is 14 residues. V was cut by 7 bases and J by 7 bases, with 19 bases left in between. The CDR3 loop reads CASIFQGLLSEAFF. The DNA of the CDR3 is TGTGCCAGCATTTTTCAGGGGTTGTTGAGTGAAGCTTTCTTT.

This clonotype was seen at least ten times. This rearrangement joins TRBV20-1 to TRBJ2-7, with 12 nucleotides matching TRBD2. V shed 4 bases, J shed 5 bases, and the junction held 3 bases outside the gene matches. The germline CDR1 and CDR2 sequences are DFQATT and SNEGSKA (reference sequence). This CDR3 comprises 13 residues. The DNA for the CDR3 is TGCAGTGCTACTAGCGGGGGGGTCGACGAGCAGTACTTC. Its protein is CSATSGGVDEQYF.

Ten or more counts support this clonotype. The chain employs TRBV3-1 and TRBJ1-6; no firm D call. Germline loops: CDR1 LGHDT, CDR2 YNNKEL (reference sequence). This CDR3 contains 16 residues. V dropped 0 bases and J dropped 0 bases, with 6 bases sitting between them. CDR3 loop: CASSQEGGSYNSPLHF. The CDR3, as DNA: TGTGCCAGCAGCCAAGAGGGCGGCTCCTATAATTCACCCCTCCACTTT.

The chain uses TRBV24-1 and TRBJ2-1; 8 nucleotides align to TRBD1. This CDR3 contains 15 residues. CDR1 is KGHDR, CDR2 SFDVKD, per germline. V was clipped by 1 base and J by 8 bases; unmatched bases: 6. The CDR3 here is CATSDFGTGVDEQFF. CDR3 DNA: TGTGCCACCAGTGATTTTGGGACAGGAGTCGATGAGCAGTTCTTC.

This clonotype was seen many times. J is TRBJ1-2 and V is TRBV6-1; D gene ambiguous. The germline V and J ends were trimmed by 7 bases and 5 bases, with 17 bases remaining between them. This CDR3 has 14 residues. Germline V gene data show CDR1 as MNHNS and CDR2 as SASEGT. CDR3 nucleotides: TGTGCCAGCAAACATGCCGGTTACACTTATGGCTACACCTTC. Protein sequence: CASKHAGYTYGYTF.

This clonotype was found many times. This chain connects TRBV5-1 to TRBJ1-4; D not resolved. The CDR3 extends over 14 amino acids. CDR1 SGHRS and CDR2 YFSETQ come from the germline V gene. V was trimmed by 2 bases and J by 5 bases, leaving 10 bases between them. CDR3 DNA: TGCGCCAGCAGCTTCGGACTGGCCAATGAAAAACTGTTTTTT. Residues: CASSFGLANEKLFF.

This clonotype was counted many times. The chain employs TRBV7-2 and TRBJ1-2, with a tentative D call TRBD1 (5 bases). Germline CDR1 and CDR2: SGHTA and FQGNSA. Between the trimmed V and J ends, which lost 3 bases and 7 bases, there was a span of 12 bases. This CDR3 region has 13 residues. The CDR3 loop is CASSFGGVSGYTF. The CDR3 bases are TGTGCCAGCAGCTTCGGGGGGGTATCTGGCTACACCTTC. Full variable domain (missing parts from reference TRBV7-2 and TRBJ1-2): GAGVSQSPSNKVTEKGKDVELRCDPISGHTALYWYRQSLGQGLEFLIYFQGNSAPDKSGLPSDRFSAERTGGSVSTLTIQRTQQEDSAVYLCASSFGGVSGYTFGSGTRLTVV.